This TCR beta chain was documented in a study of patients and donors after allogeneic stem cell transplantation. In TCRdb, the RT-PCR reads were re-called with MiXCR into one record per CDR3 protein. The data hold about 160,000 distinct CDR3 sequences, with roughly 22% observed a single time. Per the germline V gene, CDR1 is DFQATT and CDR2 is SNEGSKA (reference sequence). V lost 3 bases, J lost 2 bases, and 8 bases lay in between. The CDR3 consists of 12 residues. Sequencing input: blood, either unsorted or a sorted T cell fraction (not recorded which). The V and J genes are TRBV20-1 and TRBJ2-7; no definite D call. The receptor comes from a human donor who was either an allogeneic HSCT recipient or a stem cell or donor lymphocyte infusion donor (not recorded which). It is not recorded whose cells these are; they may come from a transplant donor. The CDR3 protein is CSARTVAYEQYF. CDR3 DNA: TGCAGTGCTAGGACGGTAGCCTACGAGCAGTACTTC.